The clone carrying this T cell receptor (beta chain) was seen only a few times. Unique molecular identifiers featured in how the TCRbeta library was prepared. TCRdb processed the PCR reads anew with MiXCR; each CDR3 protein has one entry. The profile shows about 420,000 distinct CDR3 sequences, roughly a tenth of them singletons. This entry comes from a study of T-cell reconstitution after alpha-beta-depleted transplantation in children. The CDR3 totals 15 residues. V lost 0 bases and J lost 0, with 7 bases in between. CDR1 is MNHNS and CDR2 is SASEGT in the germline V gene. This TCR was sampled from a human donor who donated a stem cell graft to a child with acute myeloid leukemia. This chain joins TRBV6-1 and TRBJ2-3; TRBD2 might be the D (5 bases). Material: PBMCs from the stem cell graft donor, obtained from the stem cell graft. Written as DNA, the CDR3 is TGTGCCAGCAGTGAAGCGCCGGGGAGCACAGATACGCAGTATTTT. Translating gives CASSEAPGSTDTQYF.